The 15 T cell receptor beta chains in this list originate from one sample, sequenced in a study of CD8+CD57+ T cells in acquired aplastic anemia. All patients picked for sequencing had shown, by flow cytometry, an expansion of CD8+CD57+ cells. Genomic DNA provided the template from which TCR beta VDJ and CDR3 profiles were obtained. TCRdb reprocessed the reads via MiXCR and lists one record per CDR3 protein. The sample yields around 80,000 distinct CDR3 sequences, roughly 70% seen once. The source material was sorted CD4+, CD8+, or CD8+CD57+ T cells (not recorded which) from PBMCs. The receptors derive from a human donor with aplastic anemia.

This clonotype was counted a single time. This chain uses TRBV7-2 with TRBJ2-7; 8 bases are shared with TRBD2. This CDR3 contains 13 residues. The J segment lost 7 bases and the V segment lost 2 bases, leaving 4 bases of the junction unmatched. Germline V lookup: CDR1 SGHTA, CDR2 FQGNSA. CDR3 in amino acids: CASSLSGSREQYF. The CDR3 DNA is TGTGCCAGCAGCTTAAGCGGGAGCCGGGAGCAGTACTTC. Full variable domain (rest looked up from reference TRBV7-2 and TRBJ2-7): GAGVSQSPSNKVTEKGKDVELRCDPISGHTALYWYRQSLGQGLEFLIYFQGNSAPDKSGLPSDRFSAERTGGSVSTLTIQRTQQEDSAVYLCASSLSGSREQYFGPGTRLTVT.

This clonotype was recorded once. This sequence joins TRBV6-1 and TRBJ1-2; perhaps TRBD1 as D (5 bases). This CDR3 has 11 residues. Germline V lookup: CDR1 MNHNS, CDR2 SASEGT. Trimming cost V 8 bases and J 1 base, with 5 bases left between them. In DNA form, the CDR3 reads TGTGCCAGCGGGGGTAACTATGGCTACACCTTC. It is translated as CASGGNYGYTF.

The rearrangement uses TRBV2 and TRBJ1-6; 9 nucleotides match TRBD1. The V gene end was trimmed by 1 base and the J gene end by 9 bases; junction bases not matched to a gene: 1. The CDR3 length is 14 residues. The germline CDR1 and CDR2 sequences are SNHLY and FYNNEI. CDR3 sequence: CASSEGDRASPLHF. CDR3 nucleotides: TGTGCCAGCAGTGAAGGGGACAGGGCTTCACCCCTCCACTTT. Supplemented by reference TRBV2 and TRBJ1-6, the full variable domain reads EPEVTQTPSHQVTQMGQEVILRCVPISNHLYFYWYRQILGQKVEFLVSFYNNEISEKSEIFDDQFSVERPDGSNFTLKIRSTKLEDSAMYFCASSEGDRASPLHFGNGTRLTVT.

The chain links TRBV7-9 to TRBJ2-7, with D possibly being TRBD1 (6 bases). Germline loops: CDR1 SEHNR, CDR2 FQNEAQ (reference sequence). V was shortened by 4 bases and J by 3 bases, with 13 bases between the two germline ends. The CDR3 runs to 14 residues. The CDR3 loop reads CASSSTGGVYEQYF. CDR3 bases: TGTGCCAGCAGCTCGACAGGAGGTGTCTACGAGCAGTACTTC.

The table lists this clonotype with a count of one. The rearrangement links TRBV24-1 to TRBJ2-7; either TRBD1 or TRBD2 may supply D (5 bases each). Germline V lookup: CDR1 KGHDR, CDR2 SFDVKD. CDR3 length equals 15 residues. V gave up 3 bases and J gave up 6 bases, with 17 bases separating them. This CDR3 reads CATSDPGTSGGEQYF. The CDR3 bases are TGTGCCACCAGTGATCCCGGGACCTCGGGCGGCGAGCAGTACTTC.

The V gene is TRBV10-2, the J gene TRBJ1-5; D gene ambiguous. CDR3 length: 13 amino acids. Germline V lookup: CDR1 WSHSY, CDR2 SAAADI. Trimming pared 3 bases from V and 8 bases from J, leaving 11 bases between. DNA for the CDR3: TGCGCCAGCAGTGAAGCGACGCCGGAGCCCCAGCATTTT. This encodes CASSEATPEPQHF.

The chain employs TRBV7-9 and TRBJ2-3; D gene uncertain. The V gene lost 5 bases and the J gene lost 0 bases, with 6 bases spanning the gap. This CDR3 region has 13 residues. In germline, CDR1 is SEHNR, CDR2 FQNEAQ (reference sequence). CDR3 loop: CASSLVSTDTQYF. Here the CDR3 DNA reads TGTGCCAGCAGCCTAGTAAGCACAGATACGCAGTATTTT.

This chain connects TRBV7-9 to TRBJ1-1, with 7 bases identical to TRBD1. The trim removed 2 bases at V and 3 bases at J, leaving 0 bases unmatched. Germline V CDR1 and CDR2: SEHNR, FQNEAQ (reference sequence). The CDR3 is 13 amino acids. CDR3 coding DNA: TGTGCCAGCAGCTTAAGGGGGCACACTGAAGCTTTCTTT. Translating gives CASSLRGHTEAFF.

This clonotype has just a few counts. The rearrangement joins TRBV20-1 to TRBJ2-7; 13 bases agree with TRBD2. Germline CDR1 is DFQATT and CDR2 is SNEGSKA (reference sequence). The CDR3 loop spans 13 amino acids. V shed 6 bases and J 12 bases; nucleotides not matched to a gene: 11. This CDR3 is CSAERGLAGVGYF. The DNA of the CDR3 is TGCAGTGCAGAGCGCGGACTAGCGGGGGTGGGGTACTTC.

This clonotype was seen a few times. V and J are TRBV29-1 and TRBJ1-5; no clear D. This CDR3 is built from 13 residues. From germline, CDR1 is SQVTM and CDR2 ANQGSEA. V was pared by 3 bases and J by 4 bases, with 10 bases between. The DNA of the CDR3 is TGCAGCGTTGAGGAACAGCCTAATCAGCCCCAGCATTTT. Residues: CSVEEQPNQPQHF.

The V and J genes are TRBV15 and TRBJ1-5; D is possibly TRBD1 (6 bases). CDR3 length: 15 amino acids. Per the germline V gene, CDR1 is LNHNV and CDR2 is YYDKDF (reference sequence). Trimming removed 4 bases from V and 1 base from J, with 11 bases in between. CDR3: CATSTLTGSNQPQHF. The CDR3 region has the DNA TGTGCCACCAGCACCTTGACAGGAAGCAATCAGCCCCAGCATTTT.

A few counts support this clonotype. The rearrangement uses TRBV7-6 and TRBJ1-6, with unresolved D. The CDR3 has 12 residues. V lost 5 bases and J lost 8, with 7 bases in between. The germline gives CDR1 SGHVS, CDR2 FNYEAQ. The CDR3 loop reads CASSINDSPLHF. CDR3 DNA: TGTGCCAGCAGCATAAACGATTCACCCCTCCACTTT.

The chain is built from TRBV7-9 and TRBJ1-3, with 9 nucleotides matching TRBD1. Unmatched junction bases numbered 3, after V lost 8 bases and J lost 4 bases. This CDR3 spans 13 amino acids. Germline loops: CDR1 SEHNR, CDR2 FQNEAQ (reference sequence). As DNA, the CDR3 is TGTGCCAGCCGGGACAGGGCCGGAAACACCATATATTTT. Translation gives CASRDRAGNTIYF.

The rearrangement links TRBV14 to TRBJ1-5; no firm D call. CDR1 SGHDN and CDR2 FVKESK come from the germline V gene. The CDR3 runs to 14 residues. Trimming removed 4 bases at V and 0 bases at J, with 7 bases between. The CDR3 here is CASSLGHSNQPQHF. The CDR3 region has the DNA TGTGCCAGCAGCCTCGGCCATAGCAATCAGCCCCAGCATTTT.

The rearrangement links TRBV2 to TRBJ1-6, with 8 bases fitting TRBD1. There are 15 residues in the CDR3. The germline V gene encodes CDR1 SNHLY and CDR2 FYNNEI. Trimming took 6 bases from V and 4 from J; bases not matched to a gene: 5. The CDR3 nucleotides read TGTGCCAGCAGGACAGGGGTTGCTTATAATTCACCCCTCCACTTT. Encoded protein: CASRTGVAYNSPLHF.